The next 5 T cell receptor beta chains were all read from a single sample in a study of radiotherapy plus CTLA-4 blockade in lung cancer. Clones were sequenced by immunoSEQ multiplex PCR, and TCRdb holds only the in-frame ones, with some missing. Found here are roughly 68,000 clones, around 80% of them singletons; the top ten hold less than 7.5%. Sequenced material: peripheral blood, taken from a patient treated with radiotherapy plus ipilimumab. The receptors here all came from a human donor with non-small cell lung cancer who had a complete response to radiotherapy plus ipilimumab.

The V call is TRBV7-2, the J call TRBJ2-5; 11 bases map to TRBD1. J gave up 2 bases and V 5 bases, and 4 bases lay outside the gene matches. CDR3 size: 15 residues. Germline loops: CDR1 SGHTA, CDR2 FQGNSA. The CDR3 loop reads CASSMDRGRQETQYF. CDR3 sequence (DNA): TGTGCCAGCAGCATGGACAGGGGGCGTCAAGAGACCCAGTACTTC.

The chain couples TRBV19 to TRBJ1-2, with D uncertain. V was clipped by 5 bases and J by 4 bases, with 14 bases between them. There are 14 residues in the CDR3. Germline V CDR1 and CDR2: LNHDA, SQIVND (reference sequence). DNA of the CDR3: TGTGCCAGTAGTTGGGCCCCATCCCCCTATGGCTACACCTTC. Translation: CASSWAPSPYGYTF.

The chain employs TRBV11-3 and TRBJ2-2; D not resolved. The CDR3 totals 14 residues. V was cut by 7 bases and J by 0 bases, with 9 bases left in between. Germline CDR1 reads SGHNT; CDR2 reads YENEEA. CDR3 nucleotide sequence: TGTGCCAGCACTCTAGGGTCGAACACCGGGGAGCTGTTTTTT. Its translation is CASTLGSNTGELFF.

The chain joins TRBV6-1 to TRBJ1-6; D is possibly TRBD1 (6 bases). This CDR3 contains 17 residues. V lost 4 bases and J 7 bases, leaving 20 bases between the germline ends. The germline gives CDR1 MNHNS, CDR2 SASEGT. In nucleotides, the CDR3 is TGTGCCAGCAGTGCCCTTAGAGGGGGGGCGCGAAATTCACCCCTCCACTTT. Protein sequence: CASSALRGGARNSPLHF.

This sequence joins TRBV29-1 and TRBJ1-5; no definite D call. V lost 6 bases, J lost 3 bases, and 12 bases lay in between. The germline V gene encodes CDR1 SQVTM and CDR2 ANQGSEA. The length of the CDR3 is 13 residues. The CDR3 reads CSVKNGDNQPQHF. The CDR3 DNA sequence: TGCAGCGTAAAAAACGGGGACAATCAGCCCCAGCATTTT.